The 17 T cell receptor beta chains given below trace back to one sample, sequenced in a study of cytomegalovirus exposure and HLA in healthy donors. Clones were sequenced by immunoSEQ multiplex PCR, and TCRdb holds only the in-frame ones, with some missing. The data hold about 160,000 clones, with about 86% observed a single time. Sequencing used PBMCs. All receptors come from a woman younger than 30 in good health and CMV-seronegative.

The genes are TRBV18 and TRBJ2-7, with D possibly being TRBD2 (6 bases). CDR1 is KGHSH and CDR2 is LQKENI in the germline V gene. Deletions cut 2 bases from V and 1 base from J, with 12 bases between. This CDR3 region has 15 residues. The CDR3, as DNA: TGTGCCAGCTCACCAGAGGCGGGATCTTCCTACGAGCAGTACTTC. Residues: CASSPEAGSSYEQYF.

This chain uses TRBV18 with TRBJ1-6; tentative D call: TRBD1 (5 bases). Trimming removed 3 bases at V and 9 bases at J, with 12 bases between. The CDR3 runs to 14 residues. Per germline, CDR1 KGHSH and CDR2 LQKENI. The CDR3 coding sequence is TGTGCCAGCTCACCTGAAACAAGGGGTTCACCCCTCCACTTT. This codes for CASSPETRGSPLHF.

This clone was seen a few times. The genes are TRBV9 and TRBJ1-3; possible D gene TRBD1, 5 bases. V was pared by 3 bases and J by 0 bases, with 10 bases between. The germline gives CDR1 SGDLS, CDR2 YYNGEE. The CDR3 sequence is 15 residues long. The CDR3 is CASSAQGTSGNTIYF. The CDR3 nucleotides read TGTGCCAGCAGCGCTCAGGGTACCTCTGGAAACACCATATATTTT.

This sequence joins TRBV4-1 and TRBJ1-5; D unresolved. This CDR3 has 15 amino acids. Between the trimmed V and J ends, which lost 1 base and 4 bases, there was a span of 11 bases. Germline CDR1 reads MGHRA; CDR2 reads YSYEKL. CDR3 bases: TGCGCCAGCAGCCAAGTTGGCGGGCAGAATCAGCCCCAGCATTTT. Translating gives CASSQVGGQNQPQHF.

V and J are TRBV5-1 and TRBJ1-1, with TRBD1 matching over 11 bases. The germline V gene has CDR1 SGHRS and CDR2 YFSETQ. There are 19 residues in the CDR3. The trim removed 0 bases at V and 4 bases at J, leaving 14 bases unmatched. The CDR3 nucleotides are TGCGCCAGCAGCTTGGTATCGTACTCATCCGGGACAGGGGGCACTGAAGCTTTCTTT. Translation: CASSLVSYSSGTGGTEAFF.

The V call is TRBV27, the J call TRBJ2-5; 12 bases align to TRBD2. CDR1 and CDR2 from the germline V gene are MNHEY and SMNVEV (reference sequence). This CDR3 comprises 18 residues. J was trimmed by 1 base and V by 6 bases; bases with no gene match: 12. The CDR3 region is CASSADLTSGRTQETQYF. The CDR3 nucleotides read TGTGCCAGCAGCGCAGACCTTACTAGCGGGAGGACCCAAGAGACCCAGTACTTC.

In its sample, this clone was seen many times. This rearrangement joins TRBV6-1 to TRBJ2-3; 7 nucleotides match TRBD2. Looked up from germline, CDR1 is MNHNS and CDR2 is SASEGT. V was pared by 4 bases and J by 0 bases, with 4 bases of the junction left unmatched. This CDR3 region has 15 residues. CDR3 bases: TGTGCCAGCAGTGCGGCTAGCGGAAGCACAGATACGCAGTATTTT. This encodes CASSAASGSTDTQYF.

CDR3 sequence (DNA): TGTGCCATCTGGGACAGGGGGCAATACAATGAGCAGTTCTTC. Protein product: CAIWDRGQYNEQFF. V is TRBV11-3 and J is TRBJ2-1, with 12 bases identical to TRBD1. The CDR3 consists of 14 residues. V shed 10 bases and J 4 bases; nucleotides not matched to a gene: 5. The germline gives CDR1 SGHNT, CDR2 YENEEA.

V gene TRBV4-3 combines with J gene TRBJ2-3; 10 nucleotides line up with TRBD2. Germline V gives CDR1 LGHNA, CDR2 YSLEER. Trimming removed 4 bases from V and 0 bases from J; junction bases left unmatched: 7. The CDR3 spans 17 residues. DNA for the CDR3: TGCGCCAGCAGCCGTCGGACTAGCGGAATTAGCACAGATACGCAGTATTTT. Translating it yields CASSRRTSGISTDTQYF.

This clone was detected only a few times. The genes are TRBV6-5 and TRBJ2-7; a weak D match, TRBD2 (7 bases). CDR1 MNHEY and CDR2 SVGAGI come from the germline V gene. This CDR3 is 16 amino acids long. V gave up 3 bases and J gave up 5 bases, with 20 bases separating them. The CDR3 here is CASSYSGGQGSDEQYF. The CDR3 DNA follows: TGTGCCAGCAGTTATTCCGGGGGGCAGGGGTCGGACGAGCAGTACTTC.

The chain combines TRBV2 with TRBJ2-7, with TRBD2 matching over 7 bases. Per the germline V gene, CDR1 is SNHLY and CDR2 is FYNNEI. Losses at the gene ends were 7 bases for V and 3 bases for J; bases not matched to a gene: 9. This CDR3 is 14 amino acids long. The CDR3 coding sequence is TGTGCCAGCACCGACAGAGCGGGGCTCTACGAGCAGTACTTC. As protein: CASTDRAGLYEQYF.

This clone was seen a few times. This chain links TRBV30 with TRBJ1-3, with a tentative D call TRBD1 (6 bases). Trimming removed 0 bases at V and 7 bases at J, with 7 bases between. This CDR3 has 12 amino acids. Germline CDR1 and CDR2: GTSNPN and SVGIG (reference sequence). The CDR3 sequence: CAWSVQGNTIYF. The CDR3, as DNA: TGTGCCTGGAGTGTCCAGGGGAACACCATATATTTT.

V and J are TRBV7-2 and TRBJ1-5, with D perhaps TRBD1 (5 bases). V shed 4 bases and J shed 7 bases, with 17 bases lying between them. Per germline, CDR1 SGHTA and CDR2 FQGNSA. The CDR3 extends over 15 amino acids. CDR3 nucleotide sequence: TGTGCCAGCAGCTCCTACCAGGGAGGGAGCCAGCCCCAGCATTTT. Its protein product is CASSSYQGGSQPQHF.

The CDR3 region is CASSRPGQYGYTF. Here the CDR3 DNA reads TGCGCCAGCAGCAGGCCGGGACAGTATGGCTACACCTTC. This chain links TRBV5-1 with TRBJ1-2; TRBD1 aligns across 7 bases. The CDR3 runs 13 residues. The germline CDR1 and CDR2 sequences are SGHRS and YFSETQ. Trimming took 4 bases from V and 5 from J; bases not matched to a gene: 5.

This clone was counted between two and nine times. The chain uses TRBV4-3 and TRBJ2-1, with TRBD2 identical over 10 bases. CDR3 size: 18 residues. Germline V gene sequence: CDR1 LGHNA, CDR2 YSLEER. V was pared by 3 bases and J by 0 bases, with 8 bases of the junction left unmatched. The CDR3 spells CASSQGELAGSSYNEQFF. CDR3 DNA: TGCGCCAGCAGCCAGGGGGAACTAGCGGGGAGCTCCTACAATGAGCAGTTCTTC.

The chain is built from TRBV5-4 and TRBJ1-1; weak D call: TRBD1 (5 bases). The ends were cut back, 4 bases at V and 1 base at J, with 17 bases in the middle. CDR3 size: 16 residues. The germline CDR1 and CDR2 sequences are SGHNT and YYREEE (reference sequence). For the CDR3, the DNA is TGTGCCAGCAGCGAAGCCCCAGGGAGGGGGAACACTGAAGCTTTCTTT. It yields the protein CASSEAPGRGNTEAFF.

This clone was seen a few times. This rearrangement joins TRBV9 to TRBJ1-3; D might be TRBD1 (5 bases). The germline V gene encodes CDR1 SGDLS and CDR2 YYNGEE. The V gene lost 0 bases and the J gene lost 0 bases, with 13 bases spanning the gap. This CDR3 region has 17 residues. This chain's CDR3 is CASSVGAWGGSGNTIYF. The DNA of the CDR3 is TGTGCCAGCAGCGTAGGGGCGTGGGGGGGCTCTGGAAACACCATATATTTT.